This T cell receptor (beta chain) stems from a study of PD-1 blockade in classical Hodgkin lymphoma. With no exception, relapse followed autologous stem cell transplantation in all patients, and brentuximab vedotin exposure varied. Patients reached a best response of complete response, partial response or progressive disease. The repertoire was sequenced with immunoSEQ multiplex PCR; TCRdb's copy has only in-frame clones and lacks some. The table includes 50,000 to 75,000 clones, 88% detected once. Germline CDR1 is SEHNR and CDR2 is FQNEAQ (reference sequence). The CDR3 consists of 14 residues. V lost 7 bases, J lost 0 bases, and 12 bases lay in between.

The sample here was peripheral blood mononuclear cells (PBMCs), taken before the second cycle of nivolumab. The V gene is TRBV7-9, the J gene TRBJ1-2, with D uncertain. The receptor comes from a human donor with classical Hodgkin lymphoma. The CDR3 loop reads CASIKGVSNYGYTF. The CDR3 bases are TGTGCCAGCATCAAGGGCGTATCTAACTATGGCTACACCTTC.